Listed below are T cell receptor beta chains from one sample, sequenced in a study of T cells in Graves' hyperthyroidism and ophthalmopathy. TCRdb passed the multiplex PCR reads through MiXCR, listing each CDR3 protein once. Here the sample spans around 300,000 distinct CDR3 sequences, roughly an eighth being singletons. Sample: blood. These receptor sequences come from a woman between 35 and 50 years old with Graves' hyperthyroidism. CDR3s include the opening cysteine and the closing phenylalanine or tryptophan. D genes are given only for firm matches. Clone size, where shown, is once, few, many, or a class for clones that have expanded.

V,J,D,size,DNA,CDR3
TRBV2,TRBJ1-3,TRBD1,many,TGTGCCAGCAGTGATCAGGGGGCCTACTCTGGAAACACCATATATTTT,CASSDQGAYSGNTIYF
TRBV2,TRBJ2-1,TRBD1,many,TGTGCCAGCAGTATTGACAGGGACAATGAGCAGTTCTTC,CASSIDRDNEQFF
TRBV20-1,TRBJ1-6,.,few,TGCAGTGCTAGAGGTCGACGGGGGGGTTCACCCCTCCACTTT,CSARGRRGGSPLHF
TRBV7-9,TRBJ2-1,.,many,TGTGCCAGCAGCTTAAGAAGGGGACCAAGCTCCTACAATGAGCAGTTCTTC,CASSLRRGPSSYNEQFF
TRBV7-2,TRBJ1-2,.,many,TGTGCCAGCAGCTACGGGACCGCTAAACATGGCTACACCTTC,CASSYGTAKHGYTF
TRBV5-4,TRBJ1-6,.,once,TGTGCCAGCAGCTGGCAGGGGTCGGCACCCCTCCACTTT,CASSWQGSAPLHF
TRBV29-1,TRBJ2-7,.,.,TGCAGCGTACACGACCCCCCTAGCGAGCAGTACTTC,CSVHDPPSEQYF
TRBV27,TRBJ1-5,TRBD1,many,TGTGCCAGCAGTTGGACAGGTGGAAACAATCAGCCCCAGCATTTT,CASSWTGGNNQPQHF
TRBV20-1,TRBJ2-7,TRBD1,many,TGCAGTGCTAGATGGACAGGGGGCGGGTACGAGCAGTACTTC,CSARWTGGGYEQYF
TRBV24-1,TRBJ2-5,TRBD2,few,TGTGCCACCAGTGATTTTGGGACTAGCGGGAGGTCGCGGGGGGAGACCCAGTACTTC,CATSDFGTSGRSRGETQYF
TRBV11-2,TRBJ1-6,.,many,TGTGCCAGCAGCCACCTCAATTCACCCCTCCACTTT,CASSHLNSPLHF
TRBV27,TRBJ1-1,.,many,TGTGCCAGCACCCGAAGGTGGGGCGACGCTGAAGCTTTCTTT,CASTRRWGDAEAFF
TRBV20-1,TRBJ2-7,.,many,TGCAGTGCTAGATCACGAGACACGCGACTTCTCGAGCAGTACTTC,CSARSRDTRLLEQYF
TRBV6-1,TRBJ2-7,TRBD2,.,TGTGCCAGCAGTGCGGGACTAGAATACGAGCAGTACTTC,CASSAGLEYEQYF
TRBV25-1,TRBJ1-1,.,many,TGTGCCAGCAGTGCGACACCGAACACTGAAGCTTTCTTT,CASSATPNTEAFF
TRBV7-2,TRBJ2-6,.,few,TGTGCCAGCAGCCTAGGTCCCTCTGGGGCCAACGTCCTGACTTTC,CASSLGPSGANVLTF
TRBV7-8,TRBJ2-3,.,many,TGTGCCAGCAGCCACCCAATAGCCGGGACGGCCGCGAATACGCAGTATTTT,CASSHPIAGTAANTQYF
TRBV7-9,TRBJ1-6,.,few,TGTGCCAGCAACGGTTCAAGCTCCTATAATTCACCCCTCCACTTT,CASNGSSSYNSPLHF
TRBV28,TRBJ1-1,.,many,TGTGCCAGCAGCCCCGGTTGGGGCACTGAAGCTTTCTTT,CASSPGWGTEAFF
TRBV29-1,TRBJ2-3,TRBD2,many,TGCTCTGGGACTAGCGGAACAGATACGCAGTATTTT,CSGTSGTDTQYF
TRBV12-5,TRBJ1-5,.,many,TGTGCTAGTGGCCGCTATCAAGGCGGGATAAATCAGCCCCAGCATTTT,CASGRYQGGINQPQHF
TRBV5-1,TRBJ1-1,.,many,TGCGCCAGCAGCCGCACCTATCAGGGCGGTCCTGAAGCTTTCTTT,CASSRTYQGGPEAFF
TRBV4-1,TRBJ1-4,.,.,TGCGCCAGCAGCTACCAAATAGACGGAAAACTGTTTTTT,CASSYQIDGKLFF
TRBV6-1,TRBJ1-2,TRBD1,many,TGTGCCAGCAGGCCCATTGGAGGGGGCATCTATGGCTACACCTTC,CASRPIGGGIYGYTF
TRBV6-2/TRBV6-3,TRBJ2-7,TRBD2,.,TGTGCCAGCACGCCTCCGGGACTAGCTCGCTTTGAGCAGTACTTC,CASTPPGLARFEQYF
TRBV6-1,TRBJ2-1,TRBD2,.,TGTGCCTGCGCTAGACTAGCGGGTAATGAGCAGTTCTTC,CACARLAGNEQFF
TRBV2,TRBJ2-3,TRBD2,many,TGTGCCAGCAGCGACCCGGGACTAGTGGTATATACGCAGTATTTT,CASSDPGLVVYTQYF
TRBV28,TRBJ1-1,.,many,TGTGCCAGCAGTTTACCCCGAAACACTGAAGCTTTCTTT,CASSLPRNTEAFF
TRBV28,TRBJ1-2,.,many,TGTGCCAGCAGTCCTATGCCGGGGCACTATGGCTACACCTTC,CASSPMPGHYGYTF
TRBV2,TRBJ1-1,.,many,TGTGCCAGCAGTGAAGGATGGGGTAGCACTGAAGCTTTCTTT,CASSEGWGSTEAFF
TRBV18,TRBJ1-1,.,.,TGTGCCAGCTCAGCTACAGGGTTAGACACTGAAGCTTTCTTT,CASSATGLDTEAFF
TRBV19,TRBJ2-1,TRBD2,few,TGTGCCAGTAGTCCCCGCACTAGCGACGAGCAGTTCTTC,CASSPRTSDEQFF
TRBV11-2,TRBJ2-7,TRBD1,many,TGTGCCAGCAGCTTTGGACAGGCACCGCAGTACTTC,CASSFGQAPQYF
TRBV24-1,TRBJ1-6,.,many,TGTGCCACCAGTGAGGACAGTAATTCACCCCTCCACTTT,CATSEDSNSPLHF
TRBV6-1,TRBJ2-4,TRBD2,.,TGTGCCAGCAGCCCCGGACTAGCGGGGACCAAAAACATTCAGTACTTC,CASSPGLAGTKNIQYF
TRBV5-1,TRBJ1-1,TRBD1,many,TGCGCCAGCAGCTTGGGGACAGGGAACGCTGAAGCTTTCTTT,CASSLGTGNAEAFF
TRBV7-9,TRBJ2-7,TRBD2,.,TGTGCCAGCAGCTTTCATAGCGGGAGTCTTGGGGACTCCTACGAGCAGTACTTC,CASSFHSGSLGDSYEQYF
TRBV15,TRBJ1-2,.,many,TGTGCCACCAGCCGCCGGGACACGTCGATGCATGGCTACACCTTC,CATSRRDTSMHGYTF